This T cell receptor (beta chain) was profiled in a study of cytomegalovirus exposure and HLA in healthy donors. Germline V lookup: CDR1 MNHNS, CDR2 SASEGT. Trimming pared 8 bases from V and 1 base from J, leaving 9 bases between. The CDR3 consists of 13 residues. The study ran its PCR with 60 Vbeta and 13 Jbeta primers. TCRdb's copy holds only in-frame clones and misses some; the assay was immunoSEQ multiplex PCR. The sample table sets out 75,000 to 90,000 clones. The chain has TRBV6-1 and TRBJ2-1; perhaps TRBD1 as D (6 bases). Material: PBMCs. The receptor was derived from a woman aged 55-69 years in good health and CMV-seronegative. Here the CDR3 reads CASERGSYNEQFF. DNA of the CDR3: TGTGCCAGCGAGAGGGGGTCCTACAATGAGCAGTTCTTC.